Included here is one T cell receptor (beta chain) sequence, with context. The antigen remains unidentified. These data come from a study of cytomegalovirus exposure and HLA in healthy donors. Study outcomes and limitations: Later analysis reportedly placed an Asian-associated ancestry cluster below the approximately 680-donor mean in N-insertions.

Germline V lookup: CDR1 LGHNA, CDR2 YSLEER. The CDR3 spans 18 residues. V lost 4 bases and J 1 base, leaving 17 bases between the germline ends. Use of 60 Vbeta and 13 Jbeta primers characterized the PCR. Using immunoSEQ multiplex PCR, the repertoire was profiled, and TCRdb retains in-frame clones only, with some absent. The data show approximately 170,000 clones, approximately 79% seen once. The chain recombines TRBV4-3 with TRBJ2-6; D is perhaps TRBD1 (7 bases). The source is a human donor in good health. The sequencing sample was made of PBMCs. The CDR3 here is CASSRAYSGGSGANVLTF. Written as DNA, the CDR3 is TGCGCCAGCAGCCGCGCCTATTCAGGGGGGTCTGGGGCCAACGTCCTGACTTTC.